This is a list of T cell receptor beta chains from one sample in a study of spatial heterogeneity in lung cancer. TCRdb analysed the 5' RACE reads with MiXCR anew, one entry per CDR3 protein. The repertoire has more than 75,000 distinct CDR3 sequences, roughly 21% of them found once; the top ten carry roughly 22%. The material was PBMCs, obtained at follow-up. These receptors all come from a male donor with early-stage non-small cell lung cancer. Both conserved end residues are part of each CDR3. D genes are given only for firm matches. Clone size is given for some rows only: seen once, a few or many times, or a class if the clone is expanded.

d_gene: TRBD1; abundance: NA; j_gene: TRBJ1-1; v_gene: TRBV2; CDR3aa: CACDRGRGTEAFF; CDR3nt: TGTGCCTGCGACAGGGGGCGAGGCACTGAAGCTTTCTTT
d_gene: NA; abundance: few; j_gene: TRBJ2-5; v_gene: TRBV20-1; CDR3aa: CSARGRGKETQYF; CDR3nt: TGCAGTGCTAGGGGCAGGGGCAAAGAGACCCAGTACTTC
d_gene: NA; abundance: NA; j_gene: TRBJ2-7; v_gene: TRBV4-1; CDR3aa: CASSQATGTTYEQYF; CDR3nt: TGCGCCAGCAGCCAGGCGACAGGGACTACCTACGAGCAGTACTTC
d_gene: NA; abundance: few; j_gene: TRBJ2-1; v_gene: TRBV24-1; CDR3aa: CATSGLGYEQFF; CDR3nt: TGTGCCACCAGTGGCCTTGGTTATGAGCAGTTCTTC
d_gene: NA; abundance: many; j_gene: TRBJ1-1; v_gene: TRBV5-1; CDR3aa: CASSTRRGGDTEAFF; CDR3nt: TGCGCCAGCAGCACCCGGCGAGGGGGAGACACTGAAGCTTTCTTT
d_gene: TRBD1; abundance: few; j_gene: TRBJ2-7; v_gene: TRBV3-1; CDR3aa: CASSLGQGTSSYEQYF; CDR3nt: TGTGCCAGCAGCCTCGGACAGGGGACATCGTCCTACGAGCAGTACTTC
d_gene: TRBD1; abundance: NA; j_gene: TRBJ2-7; v_gene: TRBV5-1; CDR3aa: CTSTGQGYEQYF; CDR3nt: TGCACCAGCACAGGACAGGGCTACGAGCAGTACTTC
d_gene: NA; abundance: NA; j_gene: TRBJ1-2; v_gene: TRBV29-1; CDR3aa: CSAREYKNYGYTF; CDR3nt: TGCAGCGCGAGGGAGTATAAGAACTATGGCTACACCTTC
d_gene: TRBD2; abundance: few; j_gene: TRBJ2-1; v_gene: TRBV4-3; CDR3aa: CASSQDSRGAIYNEQFF; CDR3nt: TGCGCCAGCAGCCAAGATTCGCGGGGGGCCATTTACAATGAGCAGTTCTTC
d_gene: NA; abundance: NA; j_gene: TRBJ1-2; v_gene: TRBV7-9; CDR3aa: CASSLEPSVDGYTF; CDR3nt: TGTGCCAGCAGCTTAGAGCCATCGGTTGACGGCTACACCTTC
d_gene: TRBD1; abundance: few; j_gene: TRBJ2-1; v_gene: TRBV6-2/TRBV6-3; CDR3aa: CASSYSGQVGSYNEQFF; CDR3nt: TGTGCCAGCAGTTACTCCGGACAGGTGGGCTCCTACAATGAGCAGTTCTTC
d_gene: TRBD2; abundance: many; j_gene: TRBJ2-7; v_gene: TRBV7-8; CDR3aa: CASSSLSSGSEQYF; CDR3nt: TGTGCCAGCAGCTCTCTTTCCAGCGGGAGCGAGCAGTACTTC
d_gene: TRBD2; abundance: many; j_gene: TRBJ2-3; v_gene: TRBV30; CDR3aa: CAWSATSGTDTQYF; CDR3nt: TGTGCCTGGAGCGCGACTAGCGGGACGGATACGCAGTATTTT
d_gene: NA; abundance: NA; j_gene: TRBJ2-7; v_gene: TRBV27; CDR3aa: CASGISYEQYF; CDR3nt: TGTGCCAGCGGGATCTCCTACGAGCAGTACTTC
d_gene: NA; abundance: NA; j_gene: TRBJ2-2; v_gene: TRBV7-9; CDR3aa: CASARGRERLFF; CDR3nt: TGTGCCAGCGCCCGGGGACGCGAGCGGCTGTTTTTT
d_gene: NA; abundance: NA; j_gene: TRBJ1-5; v_gene: TRBV4-1; CDR3aa: CASSQSWGADIFYSNQPQHF; CDR3nt: TGCGCCAGCAGCCAGTCCTGGGGGGCCGATATCTTTTATAGCAATCAGCCCCAGCATTTT
d_gene: TRBD1; abundance: many; j_gene: TRBJ2-2; v_gene: TRBV2; CDR3aa: CASLPGQTNTGELFF; CDR3nt: TGTGCCAGCCTACCGGGACAGACGAACACCGGGGAGCTGTTTTTT
d_gene: TRBD1; abundance: few; j_gene: TRBJ1-1; v_gene: TRBV6-2/TRBV6-3; CDR3aa: CASSRQGFSNTEAFF; CDR3nt: TGTGCCAGCAGTCGACAGGGCTTCTCGAACACTGAAGCTTTCTTT
d_gene: NA; abundance: few; j_gene: TRBJ2-5; v_gene: TRBV7-2; CDR3aa: CASSLTSSRETQYF; CDR3nt: TGTGCCAGCAGCTTAACGTCTAGCAGGGAGACCCAGTACTTC
d_gene: TRBD2; abundance: NA; j_gene: TRBJ2-3; v_gene: TRBV9; CDR3aa: CASSWKDSSGGAPDTQYF; CDR3nt: TGTGCCAGCAGCTGGAAGGACTCTAGCGGGGGGGCTCCAGATACGCAGTATTTT
d_gene: NA; abundance: few; j_gene: TRBJ1-5; v_gene: TRBV10-3; CDR3aa: CATRRDSNQPQHF; CDR3nt: TGTGCCACGAGGAGGGATAGCAATCAGCCCCAGCATTTT
d_gene: NA; abundance: NA; j_gene: TRBJ1-1; v_gene: TRBV6-5; CDR3aa: CASRPRGGAGTEAFF; CDR3nt: TGTGCCAGCAGACCTAGGGGAGGCGCGGGCACTGAAGCTTTCTTT
d_gene: NA; abundance: NA; j_gene: TRBJ1-6; v_gene: TRBV20-1; CDR3aa: CSARGTAANNSPLHF; CDR3nt: TGCAGTGCTAGAGGTACTGCCGCCAATAATTCACCCCTCCACTTT
d_gene: NA; abundance: NA; j_gene: TRBJ1-5; v_gene: TRBV21-1; CDR3aa: CASSKLNQPQHF; CDR3nt: TGTGCCAGCAGCAAATTGAATCAGCCCCAGCATTTT
d_gene: TRBD2; abundance: few; j_gene: TRBJ2-1; v_gene: TRBV6-2/TRBV6-3; CDR3aa: CASTTSGRAKNEQFF; CDR3nt: TGTGCCAGCACGACTAGCGGGAGGGCCAAGAATGAGCAGTTCTTC
d_gene: NA; abundance: many; j_gene: TRBJ2-5; v_gene: TRBV7-6; CDR3aa: CASRGYQETQYF; CDR3nt: TGTGCCAGCCGGGGATACCAAGAGACCCAGTACTTC
d_gene: TRBD1; abundance: NA; j_gene: TRBJ1-2; v_gene: TRBV6-5; CDR3aa: CASSRGTGDNYGYTF; CDR3nt: TGTGCCAGCTCCCGGGGGACAGGGGATAACTATGGCTACACCTTC
d_gene: NA; abundance: few; j_gene: TRBJ2-2; v_gene: TRBV29-1; CDR3aa: CSVRGLVNTGELFF; CDR3nt: TGCAGCGTGCGGGGACTGGTAAACACCGGGGAGCTGTTTTTT
d_gene: NA; abundance: few; j_gene: TRBJ1-1; v_gene: TRBV25-1; CDR3aa: CASSNTGTEAFF; CDR3nt: TGTGCCAGCAGCAACACGGGCACTGAAGCTTTCTTT
d_gene: NA; abundance: NA; j_gene: TRBJ1-1; v_gene: TRBV20-1; CDR3aa: CSASLGRVTEAFF; CDR3nt: TGCAGTGCTAGCCTTGGCAGGGTCACTGAAGCTTTCTTT
d_gene: NA; abundance: NA; j_gene: TRBJ2-3; v_gene: TRBV7-9; CDR3aa: CASSLGSGPTDTQYF; CDR3nt: TGTGCCAGCAGCTTAGGGTCTGGGCCGACAGATACGCAGTATTTT
d_gene: NA; abundance: NA; j_gene: TRBJ1-5; v_gene: TRBV20-1; CDR3aa: CSAAGRDNQPQHF; CDR3nt: TGCAGTGCCGCGGGAAGGGATAATCAGCCCCAGCATTTT
d_gene: NA; abundance: NA; j_gene: TRBJ2-5; v_gene: TRBV7-2; CDR3aa: CASSPRTAETQYF; CDR3nt: TGTGCCAGCAGCCCTCGGACCGCGGAGACCCAGTACTTC
d_gene: NA; abundance: few; j_gene: TRBJ1-3; v_gene: TRBV12-3/TRBV12-4; CDR3aa: CASSLSWGLKSSGNTIYF; CDR3nt: TGTGCCAGCAGTTTAAGTTGGGGACTGAAATCTTCTGGAAACACCATATATTTT
d_gene: NA; abundance: few; j_gene: TRBJ2-1; v_gene: TRBV14; CDR3aa: CASSQTIRGLSSYNEQFF; CDR3nt: TGTGCCAGCAGCCAGACAATCAGGGGCCTAAGCTCCTACAATGAGCAGTTCTTC
d_gene: TRBD2; abundance: NA; j_gene: TRBJ2-1; v_gene: TRBV15; CDR3aa: CATSRDRSGRANEQFF; CDR3nt: TGTGCCACCAGCAGAGATCGTAGCGGGAGGGCCAATGAGCAGTTCTTC
d_gene: NA; abundance: NA; j_gene: TRBJ2-1; v_gene: TRBV4-3; CDR3aa: CASSQVSRDQPDYNEQFF; CDR3nt: TGCGCCAGCAGCCAAGTATCCCGCGACCAGCCTGACTACAATGAGCAGTTCTTC
d_gene: TRBD1; abundance: NA; j_gene: TRBJ1-1; v_gene: TRBV4-1; CDR3aa: CASSQGGGRVTEAFF; CDR3nt: TGCGCCAGCAGCCAGGGAGGGGGCCGGGTCACTGAAGCTTTCTTT
d_gene: NA; abundance: NA; j_gene: TRBJ1-2; v_gene: TRBV28; CDR3aa: CASSTPLGIYGYTF; CDR3nt: TGTGCCAGCAGTACCCCACTGGGAATCTATGGCTACACCTTC
d_gene: TRBD1; abundance: NA; j_gene: TRBJ1-4; v_gene: TRBV30; CDR3aa: CAWGPGTAGEKLFF; CDR3nt: TGTGCCTGGGGGCCGGGGACAGCGGGTGAAAAACTGTTTTTT
d_gene: NA; abundance: NA; j_gene: TRBJ1-2; v_gene: TRBV10-1; CDR3aa: CASSENAAGGYTF; CDR3nt: TGCGCCAGCAGTGAGAACGCGGCAGGGGGCTACACCTTC
d_gene: NA; abundance: NA; j_gene: TRBJ2-7; v_gene: TRBV7-9; CDR3aa: CASSLEPYEQYF; CDR3nt: TGTGCCAGCAGCTTAGAACCATACGAGCAGTACTTC
d_gene: NA; abundance: NA; j_gene: TRBJ1-1; v_gene: TRBV7-2; CDR3aa: CASSLVFRGAEAFF; CDR3nt: TGTGCCAGCAGCTTAGTGTTTCGGGGGGCTGAAGCTTTCTTT
d_gene: TRBD1; abundance: few; j_gene: TRBJ1-1; v_gene: TRBV12-3/TRBV12-4; CDR3aa: CASNPQGAWSEAFF; CDR3nt: TGTGCCAGCAACCCTCAGGGGGCATGGTCTGAAGCTTTCTTT
d_gene: TRBD1; abundance: NA; j_gene: TRBJ1-1; v_gene: TRBV5-4; CDR3aa: CASKGQGALNTEAFF; CDR3nt: TGTGCCAGCAAGGGGCAGGGGGCGTTGAACACTGAAGCTTTCTTT
d_gene: NA; abundance: NA; j_gene: TRBJ1-5; v_gene: TRBV19; CDR3aa: CASSLWRAGDQPQHF; CDR3nt: TGTGCCAGTAGTCTCTGGCGGGCGGGGGATCAGCCCCAGCATTTT
d_gene: NA; abundance: NA; j_gene: TRBJ2-3; v_gene: TRBV9; CDR3aa: CASSGSADTQYF; CDR3nt: TGTGCCAGCAGCGGGAGCGCAGATACGCAGTATTTT
d_gene: NA; abundance: few; j_gene: TRBJ2-6; v_gene: TRBV30; CDR3aa: CATSGANVLTF; CDR3nt: TGTGCCACCTCTGGGGCCAACGTCCTGACTTTC
d_gene: NA; abundance: few; j_gene: TRBJ1-1; v_gene: TRBV19; CDR3aa: CASSRTLNTEAFF; CDR3nt: TGTGCCAGTAGTCGGACCTTGAACACTGAAGCTTTCTTT
d_gene: NA; abundance: NA; j_gene: TRBJ2-2; v_gene: TRBV30; CDR3aa: CAWSAEGELFF; CDR3nt: TGTGCCTGGAGTGCCGAGGGGGAGCTGTTTTTT
d_gene: NA; abundance: NA; j_gene: TRBJ2-2; v_gene: TRBV6-5; CDR3aa: CASSPSPNTGELFF; CDR3nt: TGTGCCAGCAGTCCCTCCCCCAACACCGGGGAGCTGTTTTTT